Listed here are 13 T cell receptor beta chains from one sample, sequenced in a study of cytomegalovirus exposure and HLA in healthy donors. PCR employed 60 Vbeta and 13 Jbeta primers. Produced via immunoSEQ multiplex PCR; TCRdb's table is partial and in-frame only. The data hold about 160,000 clones, with 77% observed a single time. The sample taken for sequencing was PBMCs. Receptors were obtained from a woman in her twenties or thirties in good health and CMV-seronegative.

DNA for the CDR3: TGCGCCAGCAGCTTGGGGGCCGGGGAGAAGGAGTTCTTC. Translated: CASSLGAGEKEFF. This rearrangement joins TRBV5-1 to TRBJ2-1, with a weak D call TRBD2 (5 bases). With 0 bases removed from V and 14 bases from J, the gap between germline ends came to 15 bases. This CDR3 contains 13 residues. From germline, CDR1 is SGHRS and CDR2 YFSETQ.

The chain joins TRBV7-2 to TRBJ2-7; 7 nucleotides align to TRBD1. V was clipped by 2 bases and J by 2 bases; unmatched bases: 3. This CDR3 is built from 14 residues. Germline V CDR1 and CDR2: SGHTA, FQGNSA. CDR3 in amino acids: CASSLLQGAYEQYF. DNA for the CDR3: TGTGCCAGCAGCTTACTGCAGGGGGCCTACGAGCAGTACTTC.

This chain joins TRBV7-2 and TRBJ2-1; 9 nucleotides match TRBD1. The V gene end was trimmed by 5 bases and the J gene end by 6 bases; junction bases not matched to a gene: 2. This CDR3 contains 13 residues. In germline, CDR1 is SGHTA, CDR2 FQGNSA. The CDR3 DNA reads TGTGCCAGCAGCCGGGACAGGGTCAATGAGCAGTTCTTC. Its translation is CASSRDRVNEQFF.

The CDR3 here is CASGLQDTEAFF. The CDR3 nucleotides are TGTGCCAGCGGCTTGCAGGACACTGAAGCTTTCTTT. The chain links TRBV21-1 to TRBJ1-1; the listed D gene, TRBD1, was not tested against the DNA. TRBV21-1 corresponds to a pseudogene. CDR3 length equals 12 residues.

Comment on this clone: One end of the junction varies from germline; a read error may be responsible. The J gene is TRBJ2-6, the V gene TRBV10-3; 7 bases are shared with TRBD1. This CDR3 has 14 residues. Germline assignment: CDR1 ENHRY and CDR2 SYGVKD. The CDR3 region is CAIRDSSGANGLTF. The CDR3, as DNA: TGTGCCATCCGGGACAGCTCTGGGGCCAACGGCCTGACTTTC.

This clone has more than one count but fewer than ten. V is TRBV19 and J is TRBJ2-1, with 11 bases that match TRBD1. V was clipped by 4 bases and J by 7 bases; unmatched bases: 9. Germline loops: CDR1 LNHDA, CDR2 SQIVND (reference sequence). This CDR3 comprises 16 residues. CDR3 loop: CASSTRTGGVRNEQFF. CDR3 nucleotide sequence: TGTGCCAGTAGTACCCGGACAGGGGGCGTGAGGAATGAGCAGTTCTTC.

In regard to this clone: One junction end disagrees with the germline gene, perhaps due to a read error. The chain has TRBV7-7 and TRBJ2-4, with 10 nucleotides matching TRBD1. CDR1 and CDR2 from the germline V gene are SSHAT and FNYEAQ (reference sequence). The CDR3 runs to 17 residues. For the CDR3, the DNA is TGTGCTAGCAACCCCAAAACGGGGGGACAGGGGTCAAACATTCAGTACTTC. As protein: CASNPKTGGQGSNIQYF.

The V call is TRBV15, the J call TRBJ1-3, with a weak D call TRBD1 (5 bases). Germline values: CDR1 LNHNV, CDR2 YYDKDF (reference sequence). V gave up 6 bases and J gave up 4 bases, with 19 bases separating them. The CDR3 is 16 residues long. CDR3 DNA sequence: TGTGCCACCAGGCAGGGCCACCGTCTCCAAGGAAACACCATATATTTT. The encoded protein is CATRQGHRLQGNTIYF.

The CDR3 is CASSDTERNEQFF. In nucleotides, the CDR3 is TGTGCCAGCAGTGACACGGAGCGAAATGAGCAGTTCTTC. The V call is TRBV6-4, the J call TRBJ2-1, with unresolved D. This CDR3 has 13 amino acids. Trimming shortened V by 2 bases and J by 7 bases, and 9 bases separated the two germline ends. The germline CDR1 and CDR2 sequences are MRHNA and SNTAGT.

The J gene is TRBJ2-3, the V gene TRBV5-1, with D maybe TRBD2 (6 bases). Germline-derived CDR1 and CDR2 are SGHRS and YFSETQ. The ends were cut back, 2 bases at V and 11 bases at J, with 18 bases in the middle. This CDR3 has 14 amino acids. The CDR3 loop reads CASSFGDFYSGQYF. CDR3 nucleotide sequence: TGCGCCAGCAGCTTCGGGGACTTCTATTCGGGGCAGTATTTT.

The chain uses TRBV6-5 and TRBJ2-1; the D gene is possibly TRBD2 (5 bases). Germline assignment: CDR1 MNHEY and CDR2 SVGAGI. Trimming removed 7 bases from V and 5 bases from J, with 15 bases in between. The length of the CDR3 is 14 residues. In nucleotides, the CDR3 is TGTGCCAGCACCAGGACTCTGGCCCACAATGAGCAGTTCTTC. Its protein product is CASTRTLAHNEQFF.

The J gene is TRBJ2-1, the V gene TRBV18; 15 positions match TRBD2. Germline trimming cut 6 bases from V and 8 bases from J; bases unmatched to any gene: 14. From germline, CDR1 is KGHSH and CDR2 LQKENI. The CDR3 consists of 18 residues. The CDR3: CASSAGTSGGRARDEQFF. Here the CDR3 DNA reads TGTGCCAGCTCTGCCGGGACTAGCGGGGGGCGGGCGCGCGATGAGCAGTTCTTC.

This sequence joins TRBV6-1 and TRBJ1-6, with D maybe TRBD1 (5 bases). CDR1 and CDR2 from the germline V gene are MNHNS and SASEGT. V shed 4 bases and J shed 13 bases, with 17 bases lying between them. The CDR3 is 14 residues long. The CDR3 sequence: CASSVDNSFDPLHF. Written as DNA, the CDR3 is TGTGCCAGCAGTGTGGACAACTCTTTCGACCCCCTCCACTTT.